The clone carrying this T cell receptor (beta chain) came up a few times. Its antigen is not identified. V lost 1 base and J lost 2, with 9 bases in between. The CDR3 contains 15 residues. The data originate from a study of response to subunit inactivated influenza vaccine. A single record per CDR3 protein comes from TCRdb applying MiXCR to the RT-PCR reads. The profile covers 710,000 or so distinct CDR3 sequences, with 15% to 17% appearing a single time and 9.5% to 13% taken by the ten largest. Study outcomes and limitations: Few new T cells, the authors suggested, are recruited by each seasonal influenza vaccination.

This sample comprised PBMCs from blood, obtained 12 days after vaccination. The chain uses TRBV12-3 or TRBV12-4 and TRBJ1-3, with D perhaps TRBD1 (5 bases). This clonotype was sampled from a middle-aged man who received an inactivated influenza vaccine. CDR3: CASSLGWGTGNTIYF. The CDR3 region has the DNA TGTGCCAGCAGTTTAGGTTGGGGGACTGGAAACACCATATATTTT.